This TCR beta chain is drawn from a study of blood T cell repertoires in COVID-19. Overall study: The analysed material was cDNA or gDNA that came from T cells, B-cell-depleted T cells, or PBMCs.

TCRdb keeps only in-frame clones here, not all; method: immunoSEQ multiplex PCR. The sample has more than 300,000 clones; 80% to 90% are singletons. The clonotype originates from a woman in her fifties or sixties with acute or convalescent COVID-19. Material for sequencing was peripheral blood.

The CDR3 nucleotides read TGTGCCAGCAGCTTGGAGGTCTCTGGAAACACCATATATTTT. Amino acid sequence: CASSLEVSGNTIYF. The chain links TRBV7-9 to TRBJ1-3; no firm D call. Germline V gene data show CDR1 as SEHNR and CDR2 as FQNEAQ (reference sequence). The CDR3 runs 14 residues. V was pared by 3 bases and J by 0 bases, with 6 bases between. Using reference TRBV7-9 and TRBJ1-3 for the parts outside the CDR3, the full variable domain is DTGVSQNPRHKITKRGQNVTFRCDPISEHNRLYWYRQTLGQGPEFLTYFQNEAQLEKSRLLSDRFSAERPKGSFSTLEIQRTEQGDSAMYLCASSLEVSGNTIYFGEGSWLTVV.